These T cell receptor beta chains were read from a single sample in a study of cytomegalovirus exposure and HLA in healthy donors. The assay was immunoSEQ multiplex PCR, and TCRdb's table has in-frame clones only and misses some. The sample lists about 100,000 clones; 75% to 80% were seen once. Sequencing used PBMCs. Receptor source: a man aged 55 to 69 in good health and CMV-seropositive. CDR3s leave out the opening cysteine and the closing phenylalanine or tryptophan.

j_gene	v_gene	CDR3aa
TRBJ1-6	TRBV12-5	ASGRDSTSYNSPLH
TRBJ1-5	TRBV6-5	ASSPTGGPNQPQH
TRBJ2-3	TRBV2	ASSATSGGTDTQY
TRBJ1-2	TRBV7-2	ASSLAQGQGADGYT
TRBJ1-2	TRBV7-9	ASSGTGGPCT
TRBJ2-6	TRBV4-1	ASSQLSSGANVLT
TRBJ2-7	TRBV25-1	ASGEGNERY
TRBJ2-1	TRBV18	ASSPAGTGGRNEQF
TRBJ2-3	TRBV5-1	ASRVGLDTQY
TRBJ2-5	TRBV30	AWSRNGGAGTQY
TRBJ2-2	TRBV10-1	ASSQGWEGAGELF
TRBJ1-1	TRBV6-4	ASSHSGQSTEAF
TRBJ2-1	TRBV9	ASSSHRLSSYNEQF
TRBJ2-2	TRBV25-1	ASSWGGGAIGELF
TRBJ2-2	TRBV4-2	ASSWDRSTGELF
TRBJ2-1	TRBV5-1	ASSLGSLAGVNEQF
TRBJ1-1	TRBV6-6	ASSYFGGTNTEAF
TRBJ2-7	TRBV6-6	ASSSPTTGVSYEQY
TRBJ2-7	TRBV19	ASSTIGTTAYEQY
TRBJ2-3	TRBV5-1	ASSFAGSLDTQY
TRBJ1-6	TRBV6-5	ASRLRTGRSPLH
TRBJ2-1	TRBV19	ASSMVPTDYNEQF
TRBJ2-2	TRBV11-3	ASSLRGLDTGELF
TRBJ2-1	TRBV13	ASSLLGQNNNEQF
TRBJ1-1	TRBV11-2	ASSLDPKNTEAF
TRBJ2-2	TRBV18	ASSQRTANTGELF
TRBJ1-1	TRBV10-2	ASSEYRPENTEAS
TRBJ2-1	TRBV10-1	ASRGGNNEQF
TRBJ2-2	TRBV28	ASSSGFANTGELF
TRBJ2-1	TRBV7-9	ASSLAHEYNEQF
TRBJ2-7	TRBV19	ASSRLMDNYEQY
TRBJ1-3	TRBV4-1	ASSQGAEINTIY
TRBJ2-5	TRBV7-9	ASSLWTEETQY
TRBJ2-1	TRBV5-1	ASSLTWGPDEQF
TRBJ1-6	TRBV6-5	ASSSTDRGGSPLH